This T cell receptor (beta chain) appears in the sequencing data of a study of cytomegalovirus exposure and HLA in healthy donors. General study results and limits: Prior analysis indicated that the majority of TCR beta V segments exhibited productivity approximately 87% or approximately 30% of the time. Some TCR beta chains (approximately 180 of them) were listed as cytomegalovirus-associated.

The donors, nominally healthy at sampling, likely had unrecorded immune exposures. Researchers ran the PCR with 60 Vbeta and 13 Jbeta primers. TCRdb's copy holds only in-frame clones and misses some; the assay was immunoSEQ multiplex PCR. The table includes over 150,000 clones, roughly two thirds detected once. A note on this clone: Antigen unknown.

V was cut by 5 bases and J by 8 bases, with 15 bases left in between. Per the germline V gene, CDR1 is MNHNY and CDR2 is SVGAGI (reference sequence). CDR3 length equals 14 residues. The source is a woman in her 30s in good health and CMV-seronegative. This rearrangement joins TRBV6-6 to TRBJ1-4; D uncertain. What was sequenced was PBMCs. CDR3 sequence reads: CASSEASAREKLFF. For the CDR3, the DNA is TGTGCCAGCAGTGAGGCAAGTGCGAGGGAAAAACTGTTTTTT.